This T cell receptor beta chain was recovered during a study of T cell responses to AZD1222 COVID-19 vaccine. Study results and caveats: White British ancestry dominated among donors, who included more females, and clonal diversity was possibly underestimated. Only after the peak T cell response were repertoires sampled.

This table comes from immunoSEQ multiplex PCR, and its TCRdb copy is limited to in-frame clones, with some not included. Here the sample spans more than 100,000 clones, about 92% being singletons. In the case of this clone: The antigen remains unidentified.

Analysis merged second doses at about 4 or about 12 weeks. Trimming at V came to 0 bases and at J to 1 base, leaving 9 bases not matched to a gene. There are 18 residues in the CDR3. Germline V gives CDR1 SGDLS, CDR2 YYNGEE. The sequencing here drew on peripheral blood, taken 28 days after the second AZD1222 dose. This rearrangement joins TRBV9 to TRBJ2-5; TRBD2 aligns across 10 bases. The sequence came from an adult who received the AZD1222 COVID-19 vaccine. The CDR3 sequence: CASSVALGGLASQETQYF. The CDR3 DNA reads as TGTGCCAGCAGCGTAGCTCTCGGGGGACTAGCGTCCCAAGAGACCCAGTACTTC.